This T cell receptor (beta chain) appears in the sequencing data of a study of cytomegalovirus exposure and HLA in healthy donors. Notes on the study in general: HLA alleles showed associations with 16,951 TCR beta sequences in a later analysis, at a 0.05 false discovery rate. Segments of the TCR beta V type were, in most cases, productive about 90% or about 30% of the time in an earlier analysis.

Worth noting for this clone: The antigen is undetermined.

Germline CDR1 LNHDA, CDR2 SQIVND (reference sequence). V was cut by 1 base and J by 9 bases, with 16 bases left in between. The CDR3 runs to 16 residues. A multiplex PCR was run with 60 Vbeta primers and 13 Jbeta primers. Sequencing was performed with immunoSEQ multiplex PCR; in TCRdb, only in-frame clones are kept and a portion is missing. This sample carries approximately 82,000 clones, around 62% of them seen once, and the ten largest clones take 4.5% to 7%. This chain links TRBV19 with TRBJ1-6, with D hard to call. The sequence came from a woman in her 30s in good health and CMV-seropositive. Sequencing was performed on PBMCs. CDR3 sequence reads: CASSIGTAQVGSPLHF. CDR3 DNA: TGTGCCAGTAGTATAGGAACCGCTCAGGTCGGTTCACCCCTCCACTTT.